These 23 T cell receptor beta chains were all obtained from the same sample, sequenced in a study of blood T cell repertoires in COVID-19. The table came from immunoSEQ multiplex PCR; TCRdb's copy has only in-frame clones and leaves some out. The table has around 220,000 clones, around 85% seen once; the top ten hold around 5.4%. Material for sequencing was peripheral blood. The source is a human donor in a cohort sampled during active COVID-19.

A few counts support this clone. The V call is TRBV7-3, the J call TRBJ1-2; D not certain. Per the germline V gene, CDR1 is SGHTA and CDR2 is FQGTGA. This CDR3 has 13 amino acids. The V end lost 2 bases, the J end lost 6 bases, and 10 bases lay between the germline ends. The CDR3 DNA reads as TGTGCCAGCAGCTTAGACGGGGAAGATGGCTACACCTTC. It encodes CASSLDGEDGYTF.

The chain employs TRBV4-3 and TRBJ1-5; D remains ambiguous. The CDR3 consists of 14 residues. Per germline, CDR1 LGHNA and CDR2 YSLEER. V lost 0 bases and J lost 2, with 5 bases in between. The CDR3 coding sequence is TGCGCCAGCAGCCAAGATCTTGGCAATCAGCCCCAGCATTTT. It translates to CASSQDLGNQPQHF.

The chain recombines TRBV9 with TRBJ1-2; D unresolved. Trimming took 4 bases from V and 4 from J, leaving 26 bases between them. Germline-derived CDR1 and CDR2 are SGDLS and YYNGEE. The CDR3 covers 18 residues. CDR3 protein: CASSPGSSSSPFSYGYTF. In DNA, the CDR3 is TGTGCCAGCAGCCCGGGGAGCAGTTCTAGCCCTTTTAGCTATGGCTACACCTTC.

CDR3 nucleotides: TGTGCCAGCAGTGAAAGAGCGCGGGCCGATGGCTACACCTTC. This encodes CASSERARADGYTF. The gene calls are TRBV6-1 and TRBJ1-2; D gene unclear. Trimming removed 2 bases from V and 6 bases from J, with 13 bases in between. The germline gives CDR1 MNHNS, CDR2 SASEGT. CDR3 length: 14 residues.

V and J are TRBV28 and TRBJ1-1; no reliable D call. The CDR3 sequence is 15 residues long. Germline V gene sequence: CDR1 MDHEN, CDR2 SYDVKM. V lost 5 bases and J 5 bases, leaving 18 bases between the germline ends. CDR3 in DNA: TGTGCCAGCAGTGCCGGCGGGATTGCGGGAACTGAAGCTTTCTTT. Protein sequence: CASSAGGIAGTEAFF.

This chain joins TRBV9 and TRBJ1-3; a possible D gene is TRBD1 (6 bases). Trimming pared 4 bases from V and 4 bases from J, leaving 12 bases between. Germline CDR1 reads SGDLS; CDR2 reads YYNGEE. The CDR3 length is 14 residues. The DNA of the CDR3 is TGTGCCAGCAGCCACGGGGGGGCCGGAAACACCATATATTTT. Protein product: CASSHGGAGNTIYF.

The chain links TRBV6-2 or TRBV6-3 to TRBJ1-2; weak D call: TRBD1 (5 bases). The V gene lost 2 bases and the J gene lost 4 bases, with 17 bases spanning the gap. Germline V lookup: CDR1 MNHEY, CDR2 SVGEGT. The CDR3 spans 16 residues. CDR3: CASSYLRPQEGYGYTF. CDR3 DNA: TGTGCCAGCAGTTACCTCCGACCACAGGAAGGCTATGGCTACACCTTC.

J is TRBJ1-6 and V is TRBV27; possible D gene TRBD1, 5 bases. The V gene lost 3 bases and the J gene lost 6 bases, with 15 bases spanning the gap. Per the germline V gene, CDR1 is MNHEY and CDR2 is SMNVEV (reference sequence). The CDR3 covers 16 residues. This CDR3 reads CASSFYRGSTNSPLHF. In DNA, the CDR3 is TGTGCCAGCAGTTTTTATCGGGGGTCTACTAATTCACCCCTCCACTTT.

Comment on this clone: A much more abundant neighbour one base away suggests this may be a read error. The chain carries TRBV7-2 and TRBJ1-2; D perhaps matches TRBD1 (6 bases). The CDR3 covers 13 residues. In germline, CDR1 is SGHTA, CDR2 FQGNSA. Trimming removed 6 bases at V and 2 bases at J, with 10 bases between. The CDR3 is CASSQDRNYGYTF. CDR3 in DNA: TGTGCCAGCAGTCAGGACAGAAACTATGGCTACACCTTC. Using reference TRBV7-2 and TRBJ1-2 for the parts outside the CDR3, the full variable domain is GAGVSQSPSNKVTEKGKDVELRCDPISGHTALYWYRQSLGQGLEFLIYFQGNSAPDKSGLPSDRFSAERTGGSVSTLTIQRTQQEDSAVYLCASSQDRNYGYTFGSGTRLTVV.

The chain combines TRBV30 with TRBJ2-7, with 8 positions matching TRBD2. In germline, CDR1 is GTSNPN, CDR2 SVGIG (reference sequence). V dropped 8 bases and J dropped 0; count of bases not matched to a gene: 15. The length of the CDR3 is 16 residues. As DNA, the CDR3 is TGTGCCCTACGGAGGGTAGCGGGAACAGGCTCCTACGAGCAGTACTTC. Translation: CALRRVAGTGSYEQYF.

The sample holds one count of this clone. The chain uses TRBV6-4 and TRBJ2-2; D ambiguous. Trimming left V 0 bases short and J 6 bases short, with 5 bases between. The CDR3 length is 13 residues. The germline V gene has CDR1 MRHNA and CDR2 SNTAGT. For the CDR3, the DNA is TGTGCCAGCAGTGACTCCGAGGCCGGGGAGCTGTTTTTT. It encodes CASSDSEAGELFF.

This clone has a single count. V is TRBV3-1 (or the pseudogene TRBV3-2) and J is TRBJ2-7; 7 bases agree with TRBD1. The CDR3 sequence is 14 residues long. V shed 1 base and J 5 bases; nucleotides not matched to a gene: 5. Germline values: CDR1 LGHDT, CDR2 YNNKEL (reference sequence). The CDR3: CASSQGQGSHEQYF. CDR3 nucleotide sequence: TGTGCCAGCAGCCAAGGACAGGGATCCCACGAGCAGTACTTC.

V is TRBV28 and J is TRBJ1-6, with 9 positions matching TRBD1. This CDR3 region has 14 residues. Trimming cost V 6 bases and J 10 bases; bases outside gene matches: 7. Germline assignment: CDR1 MDHEN and CDR2 SYDVKM. The DNA for the CDR3 is TGTGCCAGCAGCAACAGGGGGCATCGATCACCCCTCCACTTT. This encodes CASSNRGHRSPLHF.

V is TRBV28 and J is TRBJ2-7, with 11 bases fitting TRBD2. CDR3 length: 15 amino acids. With V trimmed by 5 bases and J by 3 bases, 6 bases remained unmatched. Germline CDR1 is MDHEN and CDR2 is SYDVKM. CDR3 coding DNA: TGTGCCAGCAGTCCGACACTAGCGGGAGTCTACGAGCAGTACTTC. Protein product: CASSPTLAGVYEQYF.

The chain employs TRBV28 and TRBJ2-7; TRBD1 matches at 9 bases. CDR3 length: 14 residues. After removal of 6 bases from V and 1 base from J, the junction contained 4 bases not matched to a gene. Germline-derived CDR1 and CDR2 are MDHEN and SYDVKM. CDR3 nucleotides: TGTGCCAGCAGGACAGGGGGTACTTCCTACGAGCAGTACTTC. This codes for CASRTGGTSYEQYF.

This chain joins TRBV27 and TRBJ2-5; weak D call: TRBD1 (6 bases). From germline, CDR1 is MNHEY and CDR2 SMNVEV (reference sequence). This CDR3 has 15 amino acids. V lost 4 bases and J 1 base, leaving 13 bases between the germline ends. The CDR3 is CASSSSGQPQETQYF. The CDR3 bases are TGTGCCAGCAGTTCCTCCGGACAGCCCCAAGAGACCCAGTACTTC.

This chain joins TRBV28 and TRBJ2-1, with 13 bases aligning to TRBD2. V shed 5 bases and J 9 bases; nucleotides not matched to a gene: 7. Germline CDR1 is MDHEN and CDR2 is SYDVKM. The CDR3 loop spans 15 amino acids. CDR3 in amino acids: CASSLGTSGDIEQFF. The CDR3 nucleotides are TGTGCCAGCAGTCTCGGGACTAGCGGGGACATTGAGCAGTTCTTC.

The V and J genes are TRBV28 and TRBJ1-1; D is uncertain. The V gene's germline CDR1 is MDHEN and CDR2 SYDVKM. This CDR3 contains 13 residues. Trimming left V 0 bases short and J 3 bases short, with 5 bases between. For the CDR3, the DNA is TGTGCCAGCAGTTTATGGGAGGACACTGAAGCTTTCTTT. As protein: CASSLWEDTEAFF.

V and J are TRBV7-3 and TRBJ2-3, with a tentative D call TRBD2 (5 bases). Trimming removed 5 bases at V and 0 bases at J, with 12 bases between. Germline lookup yields CDR1 SGHTA and CDR2 FQGTGA. This CDR3 region has 15 residues. Here the CDR3 DNA reads TGTGCCAGCAGCCCCGACGGGGAAAGCACAGATACGCAGTATTTT. As protein: CASSPDGESTDTQYF.

The rearrangement joins TRBV4-3 to TRBJ2-4; TRBD2 agrees at 12 bases. Trimming took 1 base from V and 2 from J; bases not matched to a gene: 6. The CDR3 loop spans 18 amino acids. Germline CDR1 LGHNA, CDR2 YSLEER. The CDR3 DNA sequence: TGCGCCAGCAGCCAAGGTCGGACTAGCGGGAAAACCAAAAACATTCAGTACTTC. It specifies CASSQGRTSGKTKNIQYF.

This rearrangement joins TRBV4-3 to TRBJ2-3; 11 bases agree with TRBD2. The germline V gene encodes CDR1 LGHNA and CDR2 YSLEER. V shed 0 bases and J 3 bases; nucleotides not matched to a gene: 2. The CDR3 is 16 amino acids. CDR3 sequence (DNA): TGCGCCAGCAGCCAAGATTCTAGCGGGAGGACAGATACGCAGTATTTT. This codes for CASSQDSSGRTDTQYF.

V and J are TRBV5-6 and TRBJ2-5, with a possible D match to TRBD2 (6 bases). Between the trimmed V and J ends, which lost 4 bases and 4 bases, there was a span of 14 bases. This CDR3 spans 14 amino acids. Looked up from germline, CDR1 is SGHDT and CDR2 is YYEEEE. The DNA for the CDR3 is TGTGCCAGCAGCGCCGGACGGCGGGGAGAGACCCAGTACTTC. This encodes CASSAGRRGETQYF.

There are a few counts of this clone. The chain recombines TRBV6-5 with TRBJ2-3, with 8 positions matching TRBD2. V gave up 7 bases and J gave up 4 bases; unmatched junction bases: 10. There are 15 residues in the CDR3. The germline V gene has CDR1 MNHEY and CDR2 SVGAGI. The CDR3 coding sequence is TGTGCCAGCATCAGAGCGGGAGCTCGGCCAGATACGCAGTATTTT. Amino acid sequence: CASIRAGARPDTQYF.